Presented here are 21 T cell receptor beta chains from one specimen sequenced in a study of Graves' ophthalmopathy and Graves' hyperthyroidism. For repertoire sequencing, the TCR beta CDR3 regions were amplified from RNA transcripts. HTBI-primed RT-PCR formed the first round, and a multiplex PCR formed the second. TCRdb analysed the multiplex PCR reads with MiXCR anew, one entry per CDR3 protein. The data hold under 250,000 distinct CDR3 sequences, with 20% to 25% observed a single time. The specimen sequenced was peripheral blood. The source of these receptors is a woman aged 45 to 65 with Graves' ophthalmopathy.

This clonotype came up many times. V and J are TRBV11-2 and TRBJ2-7, with D tentatively TRBD1 (5 bases). Between the trimmed V and J ends, which lost 7 bases and 4 bases, there was a span of 14 bases. The CDR3 spans 13 residues. The V gene's germline CDR1 is SGHAT and CDR2 FQNNGV. The CDR3 bases are TGTGCCAGCAACCAGGGCGCTCTTTACGAGCAGTACTTC. Translation: CASNQGALYEQYF.

The chain carries TRBV15 and TRBJ2-5; D might be TRBD2 (5 bases). The length of the CDR3 is 14 residues. Trimming left V 0 bases short and J 5 bases short, with 10 bases between. Looked up from germline, CDR1 is LNHNV and CDR2 is YYDKDF (reference sequence). CDR3 region: CATSRDLGGETQYF. The CDR3 DNA reads TGTGCCACCAGCAGAGACCTGGGCGGGGAGACCCAGTACTTC.

The V call is TRBV12-3 or TRBV12-4, the J call TRBJ2-6; 8 positions match TRBD2. V shed 3 bases and J 1 base; nucleotides not matched to a gene: 5. The CDR3 consists of 17 residues. DNA of the CDR3: TGTGCCAGCAGTTTGGCGGGAGGCAAATCTGGGGCCAACGTCCTGACTTTC. This gives the protein CASSLAGGKSGANVLTF.

V gene TRBV11-2 combines with J gene TRBJ2-4; 8 bases align to TRBD2. J lost 5 bases, V lost 5 bases, and 17 bases had no gene match. This CDR3 has 18 amino acids. CDR1 is SGHAT, CDR2 FQNNGV, per germline. CDR3 residues: CASSPQISGGWAENIQYF. The CDR3, as DNA: TGTGCCAGCAGCCCCCAGATCAGCGGGGGATGGGCCGAAAACATTCAGTACTTC.

This clonotype was counted at least ten times. The gene calls are TRBV6-5 and TRBJ2-7; 7 nucleotides align to TRBD2. V was clipped by 2 bases and J by 2 bases; unmatched bases: 3. Germline CDR1 MNHEY, CDR2 SVGAGI. CDR3 length: 14 amino acids. Here the CDR3 DNA reads TGTGCCAGCAGTTACAAGGGACTAACCTACGAGCAGTACTTC. Residues: CASSYKGLTYEQYF.

This clonotype has at least ten counts. The chain is built from TRBV27 and TRBJ1-6; 8 bases are a match to TRBD1. V lost 4 bases and J lost 9; bases outside the gene matches: 5. Germline values: CDR1 MNHEY, CDR2 SMNVEV (reference sequence). The CDR3 extends over 14 amino acids. The CDR3: CASSWGTGSSPLHF. In DNA, the CDR3 is TGTGCCAGCAGTTGGGGGACAGGTTCTTCACCCCTCCACTTT.

This clonotype was counted many times. The rearrangement joins TRBV2 to TRBJ2-3, with D maybe TRBD2 (5 bases). There are 15 residues in the CDR3. Trimming shortened V by 3 bases and J by 0 bases, and 10 bases separated the two germline ends. Germline CDR1 is SNHLY and CDR2 is FYNNEI. The CDR3 loop reads CASSERRASTDTQYF. CDR3 sequence (DNA): TGTGCCAGCAGTGAGAGGCGGGCCAGCACAGATACGCAGTATTTT.

This clonotype has ten or more counts. V and J are TRBV6-2 or TRBV6-3 and TRBJ2-3, with 10 bases lining up with TRBD1. After removal of 5 bases from V and 0 bases from J, the junction contained 8 bases not matched to a gene. Germline values: CDR1 MNHEY, CDR2 SVGEGT. The CDR3 has 17 amino acids. CDR3: CASSPPGTGDSTDTQYF. The CDR3 region has the DNA TGTGCCAGCAGTCCCCCGGGGACAGGGGATAGCACAGATACGCAGTATTTT.

The sample holds many counts of this clonotype. The chain recombines TRBV12-5 with TRBJ1-5; D uncertain. This CDR3 is built from 13 residues. Germline lookup yields CDR1 LGHNT and CDR2 FRNRAP. Trimming cost V 2 bases and J 2 bases, with 4 bases left between them. The CDR3 region is CASGLTRNQPQHF. The CDR3 DNA reads as TGTGCTAGTGGTTTGACCCGCAATCAGCCCCAGCATTTT. The whole variable domain, filled in from reference TRBV12-5 and TRBJ1-5, reads DARVTQTPRHKVTEMGQEVTMRCQPILGHNTVFWYRQTMMQGLELLAYFRNRAPLDDSGMPKDRFSAEMPDATLATLKIQPSEPRDSAVYFCASGLTRNQPQHFGDGTRLSIL.

The chain is built from TRBV20-1 and TRBJ1-1; D unclear. V dropped 0 bases and J dropped 6 bases, with 20 bases sitting between them. The germline V gene encodes CDR1 DFQATT and CDR2 SNEGSKA (reference sequence). This CDR3 has 16 amino acids. The CDR3 here is CSARDDPPGKVSEAFF. DNA for the CDR3: TGCAGTGCTAGAGACGATCCTCCAGGAAAGGTGTCTGAAGCTTTCTTT.

The rearrangement links TRBV6-2 or TRBV6-3 to TRBJ2-5; D may correspond to TRBD1 or TRBD2 (6 bases each). The CDR3 has 14 residues. Trimming left V 6 bases short and J 4 bases short, with 15 bases between. Looked up from germline, CDR1 is MNHEY and CDR2 is SVGEGT. The CDR3 spells CASRKLGGGETQYF. DNA of the CDR3: TGTGCCAGCAGGAAGTTAGGGGGAGGAGAGACCCAGTACTTC.

In this sample, this clonotype turned up many times. This sequence joins TRBV28 and TRBJ1-2; the D is unclear. Germline lookup yields CDR1 MDHEN and CDR2 SYDVKM. This CDR3 spans 13 amino acids. V lost 10 bases and J 0 bases, leaving 12 bases between the germline ends. The CDR3 DNA sequence: TGTGCCACAACTCTCGGGGCTAACTATGGCTACACCTTC. It encodes CATTLGANYGYTF.

This clonotype was observed at least ten times. The chain combines TRBV6-5 with TRBJ1-2; D remains unclear. Germline assignment: CDR1 MNHEY and CDR2 SVGAGI. The CDR3 loop spans 15 amino acids. The V and J ends lost 0 bases and 11 bases respectively, with 19 bases between them. CDR3 sequence reads: CASSYSSKQDPRYTF. The CDR3 DNA reads as TGTGCCAGCAGTTACTCGAGTAAGCAGGACCCTAGGTACACCTTC.

The table lists this clonotype with many counts. The V gene is TRBV30, the J gene TRBJ2-7; 9 bases map to TRBD1. After removal of 0 bases from V and 5 bases from J, the junction contained 5 bases not matched to a gene. There are 14 residues in the CDR3. The germline V gene encodes CDR1 GTSNPN and CDR2 SVGIG (reference sequence). The CDR3 bases are TGTGCCTGGAGTGTACGGCGGACAGGGGACGAGCAGTACTTC. It translates to CAWSVRRTGDEQYF.

This clonotype was recorded many times. The V gene is TRBV28, the J gene TRBJ1-2, with TRBD1 matching over 8 bases. Germline V gene lookup returns CDR1 MDHEN and CDR2 SYDVKM. V dropped 5 bases and J dropped 3; count of bases not matched to a gene: 5. The CDR3 consists of 14 residues. DNA for the CDR3: TGTGCCAGCAGTGGACAGGGCTTGGACTATGGCTACACCTTC. Translation gives CASSGQGLDYGYTF.

The rearrangement uses TRBV12-3 or TRBV12-4 and TRBJ1-2; D unresolved. Trimming took off 6 bases at V and 6 bases at J, with 17 bases between the two ends. This CDR3 contains 14 residues. CDR3 nucleotides: TGTGCCAGCAGCCCAAAACCGAACACCAATGGCTACACCTTC. Translating it yields CASSPKPNTNGYTF.

This clonotype was counted many times. The V and J genes are TRBV6-1 and TRBJ1-1; weak D call: TRBD1 (6 bases). This CDR3 has 14 amino acids. In germline, CDR1 is MNHNS, CDR2 SASEGT. Between the trimmed V and J ends, which lost 7 bases and 12 bases, there was a span of 24 bases. The CDR3, as DNA: TGTGCCAGCACCCAACCCGGCCAGGGGACCAGTACTTTCTTT. It codes for CASTQPGQGTSTFF.

This clonotype was recorded many times. The chain combines TRBV28 with TRBJ1-5, with 10 bases lining up with TRBD1. This CDR3 contains 15 residues. Germline loops: CDR1 MDHEN, CDR2 SYDVKM. J was trimmed by 7 bases and V by 4 bases; bases with no gene match: 7. CDR3 sequence: CASSSPGQGSQPQHF. The CDR3 DNA reads as TGTGCCAGCAGTTCTCCGGGACAGGGGTCACAGCCCCAGCATTTT.

The CDR3 region has the DNA TGTGCCAGCAGTCCCACGGGACAAAGAACGAACACTGAAGCTTTCTTT. This encodes CASSPTGQRTNTEAFF. The chain employs TRBV27 and TRBJ1-1, with D perhaps TRBD1 (6 bases). The length of the CDR3 is 16 residues. V gave up 5 bases and J gave up 1 base, with 17 bases separating them. CDR1 and CDR2 (germline): MNHEY, SMNVEV (reference sequence).

In this sample, this clonotype turned up many times. The gene calls are TRBV7-8 and TRBJ1-3, with 7 bases fitting TRBD1. The CDR3 is 15 amino acids. V shed 3 bases and J 2 bases; nucleotides not matched to a gene: 4. Germline V lookup: CDR1 SGHVS, CDR2 FQNEAQ. CDR3 DNA sequence: TGTGCCAGCAGCTTGGGGACAGCACCTGGAAACACCATATATTTT. Protein: CASSLGTAPGNTIYF.

This clonotype was seen at least ten times. The rearrangement uses TRBV6-5 and TRBJ2-3, with D unclear. This CDR3 spans 13 amino acids. Germline loops: CDR1 MNHEY, CDR2 SVGAGI. V was clipped by 5 bases and J by 7 bases, with 13 bases between them. The DNA for the CDR3 is TGTGCCAGCAGTCCGGACGTGGGGAATACGCAGTATTTT. This gives the protein CASSPDVGNTQYF.